This entry concerns a single T cell receptor (beta chain). The antigen is undetermined. This entry belongs to a study of response to subunit inactivated influenza vaccine. Study results and limitations: The authors put forward the suggestion that each seasonal influenza vaccination may bring in only a limited number of new T cells.

TCRdb re-analysed the RT-PCR reads in MiXCR, keeping a single row per CDR3 protein. The sample holds hundreds of thousands of distinct CDR3 sequences, 25% seen once. The germline CDR1 and CDR2 sequences are MNHNS and SASEGT. The CDR3 has 14 residues. V lost 4 bases, J lost 2 bases, and 3 bases stayed unmatched. The sequences come from CD4+ T cells sorted from PBMCs, collected 5 to 6 days after vaccination. This clonotype originated in a man in his forties or fifties who received an inactivated influenza vaccine. The V and J genes are TRBV6-1 and TRBJ2-7; 9 nucleotides align to TRBD2. The CDR3 region is CASSGSGRTYEQYF. CDR3 DNA: TGTGCCAGCAGTGGAAGCGGGAGGACCTACGAGCAGTACTTC.